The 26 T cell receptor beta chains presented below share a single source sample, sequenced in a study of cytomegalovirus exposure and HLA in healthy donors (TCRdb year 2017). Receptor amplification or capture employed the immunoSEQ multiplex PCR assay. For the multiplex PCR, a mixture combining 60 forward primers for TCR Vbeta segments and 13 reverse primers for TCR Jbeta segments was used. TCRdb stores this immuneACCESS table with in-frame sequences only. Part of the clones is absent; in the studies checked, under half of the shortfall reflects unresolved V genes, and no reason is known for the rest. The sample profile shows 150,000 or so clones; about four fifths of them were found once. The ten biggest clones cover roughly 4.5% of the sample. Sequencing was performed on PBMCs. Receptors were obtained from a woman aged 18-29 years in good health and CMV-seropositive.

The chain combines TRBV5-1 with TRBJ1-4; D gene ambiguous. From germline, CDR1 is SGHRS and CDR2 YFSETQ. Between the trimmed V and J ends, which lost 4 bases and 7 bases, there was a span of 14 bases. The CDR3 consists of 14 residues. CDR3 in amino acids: CASSVERGGEKLFF. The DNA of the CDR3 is TGCGCCAGCAGCGTCGAGAGAGGAGGTGAAAAACTGTTTTTT.

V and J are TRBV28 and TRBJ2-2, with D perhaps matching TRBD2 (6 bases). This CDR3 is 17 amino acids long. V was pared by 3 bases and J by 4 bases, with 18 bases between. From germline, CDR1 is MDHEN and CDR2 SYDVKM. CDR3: CASSLETAGELTGELFF. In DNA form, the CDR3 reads TGTGCCAGCAGTTTGGAAACAGCGGGTGAACTCACCGGGGAGCTGTTTTTT.

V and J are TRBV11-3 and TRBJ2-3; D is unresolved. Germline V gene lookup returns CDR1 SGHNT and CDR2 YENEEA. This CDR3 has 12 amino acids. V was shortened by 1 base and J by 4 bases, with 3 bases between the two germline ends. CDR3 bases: TGTGCCAGCAGCTTAGTCTCAGATACGCAGTATTTT. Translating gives CASSLVSDTQYF.

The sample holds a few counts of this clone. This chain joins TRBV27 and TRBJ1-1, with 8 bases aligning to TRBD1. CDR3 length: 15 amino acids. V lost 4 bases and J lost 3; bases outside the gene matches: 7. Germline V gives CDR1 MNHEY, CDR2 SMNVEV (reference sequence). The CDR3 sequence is CASSSLDRGDTEAFF. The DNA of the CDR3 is TGTGCCAGCAGTTCCCTCGACAGGGGTGACACTGAAGCTTTCTTT.

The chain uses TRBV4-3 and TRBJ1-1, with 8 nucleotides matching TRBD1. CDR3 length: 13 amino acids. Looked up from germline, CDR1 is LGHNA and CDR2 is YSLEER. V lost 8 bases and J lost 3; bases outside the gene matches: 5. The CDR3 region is CASARTGHTEAFF. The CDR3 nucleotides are TGCGCCAGCGCGAGGACAGGGCACACTGAAGCTTTCTTT.

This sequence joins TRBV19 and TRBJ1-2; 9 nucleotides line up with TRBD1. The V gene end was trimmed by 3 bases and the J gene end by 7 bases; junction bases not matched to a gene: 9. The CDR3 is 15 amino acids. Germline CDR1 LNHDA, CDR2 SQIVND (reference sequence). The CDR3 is CASSIPRTGVSGYTF. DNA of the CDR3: TGTGCCAGTAGTATCCCGAGGACAGGGGTCTCTGGCTACACCTTC.

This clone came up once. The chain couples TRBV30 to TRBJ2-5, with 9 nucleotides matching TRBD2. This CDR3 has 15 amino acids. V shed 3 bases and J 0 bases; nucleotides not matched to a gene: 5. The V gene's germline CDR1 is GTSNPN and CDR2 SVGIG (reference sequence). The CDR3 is CAWRRGGGYQETQYF. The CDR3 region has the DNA TGTGCCTGGAGGCGGGGGGGAGGGTACCAAGAGACCCAGTACTTC.

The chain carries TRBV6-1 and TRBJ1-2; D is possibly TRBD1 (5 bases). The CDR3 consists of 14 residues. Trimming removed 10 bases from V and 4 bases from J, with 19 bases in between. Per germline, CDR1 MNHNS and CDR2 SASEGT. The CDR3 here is CATDPGQAVYGYTF. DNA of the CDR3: TGTGCCACGGACCCAGGACAAGCCGTCTATGGCTACACCTTC.

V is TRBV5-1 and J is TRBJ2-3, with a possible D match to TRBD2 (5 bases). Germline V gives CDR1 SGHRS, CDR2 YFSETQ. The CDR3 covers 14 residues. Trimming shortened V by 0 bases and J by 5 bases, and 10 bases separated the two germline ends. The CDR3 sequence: CASSLDAGEDTQYF. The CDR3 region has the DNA TGCGCCAGCAGCTTGGATGCCGGGGAAGATACGCAGTATTTT.

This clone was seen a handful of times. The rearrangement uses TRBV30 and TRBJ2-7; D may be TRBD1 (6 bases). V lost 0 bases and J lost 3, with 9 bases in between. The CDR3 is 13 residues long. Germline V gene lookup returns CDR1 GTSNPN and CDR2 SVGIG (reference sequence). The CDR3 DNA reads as TGTGCCTGGAGTGTTGCAGGGGACTACGAGCAGTACTTC. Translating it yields CAWSVAGDYEQYF.

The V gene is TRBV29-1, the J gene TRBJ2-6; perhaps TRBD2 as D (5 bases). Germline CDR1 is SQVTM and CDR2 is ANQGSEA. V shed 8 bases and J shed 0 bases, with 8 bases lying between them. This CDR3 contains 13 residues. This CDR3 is CSIAGSGANVLTF. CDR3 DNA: TGCAGCATTGCGGGCTCTGGGGCCAACGTCCTGACTTTC. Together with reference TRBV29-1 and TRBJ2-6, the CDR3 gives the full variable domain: SAVISQKPSRDICQRGTSLTIQCQVDSQVTMMFWYRQQPGQSLTLIATANQGSEATYESGFVIDKFPISRPNLTFSTLTVSNMSPEDSSIYLCSIAGSGANVLTFGAGSRLTVL.

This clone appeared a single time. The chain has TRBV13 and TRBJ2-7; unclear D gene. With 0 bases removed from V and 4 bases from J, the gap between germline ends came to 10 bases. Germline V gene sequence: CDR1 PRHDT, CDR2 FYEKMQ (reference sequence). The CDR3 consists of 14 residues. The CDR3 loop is CASSLGDIPYEQYF. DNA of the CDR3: TGTGCCAGCAGCTTAGGCGACATTCCATACGAGCAGTACTTC.

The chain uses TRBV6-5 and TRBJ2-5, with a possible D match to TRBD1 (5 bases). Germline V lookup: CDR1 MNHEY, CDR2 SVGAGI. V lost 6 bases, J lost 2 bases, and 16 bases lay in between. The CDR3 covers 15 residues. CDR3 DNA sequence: TGTGCCAGCAGCCCCCAGGGTGGAAGGCAAGAGACCCAGTACTTC. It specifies CASSPQGGRQETQYF.

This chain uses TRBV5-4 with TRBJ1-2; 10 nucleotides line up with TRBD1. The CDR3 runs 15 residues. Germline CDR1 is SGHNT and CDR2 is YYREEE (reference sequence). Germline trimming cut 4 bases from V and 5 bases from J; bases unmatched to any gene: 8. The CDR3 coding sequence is TGTGCCAGCAGCCCGGGACAGGGGATGCAGTATGGCTACACCTTC. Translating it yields CASSPGQGMQYGYTF.

Here the CDR3 reads CASSLGQGVRYEQYF. In DNA, the CDR3 is TGTGCCAGCAGCTTAGGACAGGGGGTTAGATACGAGCAGTACTTC. V usage is TRBV7-9 and J usage is TRBJ2-7, with 9 bases lining up with TRBD1. Germline V gene sequence: CDR1 SEHNR, CDR2 FQNEAQ (reference sequence). This CDR3 has 15 amino acids. With 1 base clipped from V and 4 bases from J, the junction kept 5 bases outside the gene matches.

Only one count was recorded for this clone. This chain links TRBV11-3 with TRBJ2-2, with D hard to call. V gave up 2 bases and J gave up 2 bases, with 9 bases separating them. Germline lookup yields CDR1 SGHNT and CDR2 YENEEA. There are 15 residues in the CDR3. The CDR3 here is CASSLWATNTGELFF. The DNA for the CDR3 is TGTGCCAGCAGCTTATGGGCCACAAACACCGGGGAGCTGTTTTTT.

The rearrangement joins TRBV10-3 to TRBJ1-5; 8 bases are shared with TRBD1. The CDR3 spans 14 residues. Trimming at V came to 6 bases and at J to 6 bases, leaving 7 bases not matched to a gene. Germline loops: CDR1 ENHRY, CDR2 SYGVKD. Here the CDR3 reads CAISPDRGAQPQHF. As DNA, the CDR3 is TGTGCCATCAGCCCCGACAGGGGAGCTCAGCCCCAGCATTTT.

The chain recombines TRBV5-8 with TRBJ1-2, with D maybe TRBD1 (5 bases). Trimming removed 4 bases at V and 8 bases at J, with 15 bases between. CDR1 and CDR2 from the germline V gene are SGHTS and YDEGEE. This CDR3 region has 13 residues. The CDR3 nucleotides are TGTGCCAGCAGCCTGGGCAGGGAATCAGGCTACACCTTC. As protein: CASSLGRESGYTF.

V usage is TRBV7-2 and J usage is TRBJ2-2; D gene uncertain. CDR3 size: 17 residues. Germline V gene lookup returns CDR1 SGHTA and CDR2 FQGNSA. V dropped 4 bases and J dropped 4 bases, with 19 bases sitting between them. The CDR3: CASSYGFSGLSTGELFF. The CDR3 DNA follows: TGTGCCAGCAGCTACGGGTTCTCGGGTTTAAGCACCGGGGAGCTGTTTTTT. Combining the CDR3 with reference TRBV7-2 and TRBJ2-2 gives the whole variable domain GAGVSQSPSNKVTEKGKDVELRCDPISGHTALYWYRQSLGQGLEFLIYFQGNSAPDKSGLPSDRFSAERTGGSVSTLTIQRTQQEDSAVYLCASSYGFSGLSTGELFFGEGSRLTVL.

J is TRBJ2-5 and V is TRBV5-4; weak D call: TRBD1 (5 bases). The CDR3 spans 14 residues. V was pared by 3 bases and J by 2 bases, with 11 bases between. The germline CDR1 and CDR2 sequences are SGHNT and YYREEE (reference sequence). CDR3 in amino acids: CASSSDSLQETQYF. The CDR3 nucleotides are TGTGCCAGCAGCTCCGACAGCCTACAAGAGACCCAGTACTTC.

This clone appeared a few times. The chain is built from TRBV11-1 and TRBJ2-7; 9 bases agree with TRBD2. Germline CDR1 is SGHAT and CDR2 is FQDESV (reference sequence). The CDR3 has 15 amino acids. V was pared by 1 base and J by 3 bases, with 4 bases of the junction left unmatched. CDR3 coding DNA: TGTGCCAGCAGCTTAGGGGGACTAGCCGTCTACGAGCAGTACTTC. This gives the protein CASSLGGLAVYEQYF.

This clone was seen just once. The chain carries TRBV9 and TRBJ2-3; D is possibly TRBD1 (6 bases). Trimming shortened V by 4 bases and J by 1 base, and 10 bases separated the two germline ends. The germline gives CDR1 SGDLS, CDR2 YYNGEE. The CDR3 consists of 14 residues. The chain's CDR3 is CASSPGAGTDTQYF. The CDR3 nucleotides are TGTGCCAGCAGCCCAGGGGCGGGCACAGATACGCAGTATTTT.

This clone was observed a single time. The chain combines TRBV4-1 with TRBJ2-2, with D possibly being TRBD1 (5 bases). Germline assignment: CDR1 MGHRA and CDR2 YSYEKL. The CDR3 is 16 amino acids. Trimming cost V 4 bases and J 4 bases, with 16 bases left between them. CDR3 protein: CASSPTLGQGTGELFF. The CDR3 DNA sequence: TGCGCCAGCAGCCCGACGTTGGGGCAGGGCACCGGGGAGCTGTTTTTT.

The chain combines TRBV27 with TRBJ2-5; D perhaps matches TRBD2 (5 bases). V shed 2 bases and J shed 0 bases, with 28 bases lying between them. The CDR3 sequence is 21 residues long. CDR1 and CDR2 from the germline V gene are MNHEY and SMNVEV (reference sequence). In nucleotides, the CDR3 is TGTGCCAGCAGTTTAGTTTGGTCGGGGTGGCAGAACGTTATCCACCAAGAGACCCAGTACTTC. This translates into CASSLVWSGWQNVIHQETQYF.

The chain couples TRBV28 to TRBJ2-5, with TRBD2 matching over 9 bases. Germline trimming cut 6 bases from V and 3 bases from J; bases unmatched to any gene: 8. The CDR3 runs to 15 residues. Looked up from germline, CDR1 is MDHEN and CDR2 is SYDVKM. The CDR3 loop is CASSRPRLAEETQYF. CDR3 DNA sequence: TGTGCCAGCAGCCGCCCTCGACTAGCGGAAGAGACCCAGTACTTC.

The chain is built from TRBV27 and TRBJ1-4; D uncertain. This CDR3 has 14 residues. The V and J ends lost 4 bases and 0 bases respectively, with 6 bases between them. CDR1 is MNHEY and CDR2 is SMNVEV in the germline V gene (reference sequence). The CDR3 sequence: CASSSTATNEKLFF. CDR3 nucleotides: TGTGCCAGCAGTTCCACTGCAACTAATGAAAAACTGTTTTTT.